The clone carrying this TCR beta chain was recorded a few times. Per the original methods: Using reference gene primer amplification, nucleated cell counts were estimated. This table comes from immunoSEQ multiplex PCR, and its TCRdb copy is limited to in-frame clones, with some not included. V and J calls and clone size are given by that table; D and trimming were obtained from the DNA. The repertoire holds roughly 84,000 clones, with 65% to 85% as singletons. The source of the sample is a study of blood T cell repertoires in COVID-19. CDR3 length: 13 amino acids. Between the trimmed V and J ends, which lost 5 bases and 7 bases, there was a span of 11 bases. CDR1 is SEHNR and CDR2 is FQNEAQ in the germline V gene (reference sequence).

The V call is TRBV7-9, the J call TRBJ1-4; D is uncertain. The sample was peripheral blood. The receptor's source is a woman older than 75 with acute or convalescent COVID-19. CDR3 sequence (DNA): TGTGCCAGCAGCCGCCGGGAGGTTGAAAAACTGTTTTTT. This translates into CASSRREVEKLFF.